This T cell receptor (beta chain) appears in the sequencing data of a study of T cells in Graves' hyperthyroidism and ophthalmopathy. Study overall: Peripheral blood was obtained at initial diagnosis, preceding any treatment. Study-level points and caveats: From stable hyperthyroidism, ophthalmopathy was set apart by a 13 V-J model.

RNA transcripts were the template for amplifying TCR beta CDR3 regions. First-round RT-PCR with HTBI primers amplified the TCR CDR3 region. TCRdb recomputed calls from the multiplex PCR reads with MiXCR, one row per CDR3 protein. This sample has 350,000 or so distinct CDR3 sequences; over 15% occur once, and the top ten carry about 16%. In this sample, this clonotype turned up many times. What it binds is not known. Together with thyroid ultrasound, orbital computed tomography, serum thyroxine and TRAb, clinical symptoms were used for diagnoses. What was sequenced was blood. The source is a woman in her thirties or forties with Graves' ophthalmopathy.

CDR3 protein: CATSRDLDTGELFF. As DNA, the CDR3 is TGTGCCACCAGCAGAGATTTGGACACCGGGGAGCTGTTTTTT. The chain recombines TRBV15 with TRBJ2-2; D remains unclear. Germline CDR1 reads LNHNV; CDR2 reads YYDKDF (reference sequence). There are 14 residues in the CDR3. Trimming took off 0 bases at V and 3 bases at J, with 5 bases between the two ends.